This T cell receptor beta chain was found in a study of T cell responses to AZD1222 COVID-19 vaccine. Overall study results and limits: An increase in Spike-specific TCR breadth and depth was observed after two AZD1222 doses. Only 5 or 6 people who got AZD1222 tested seropositive at baseline. It should be noted that donors were predominantly white British and more often female, and clonal diversity was possibly underestimated.

Here immunoSEQ multiplex PCR was the method, and the copy in TCRdb shows in-frame clones only, minus some. The repertoire holds 89,000 or so clones, with 70% to 90% as singletons. In the case of this clone: Its antigen is not known.

Germline assignment: CDR1 SGHDN and CDR2 FVKESK. The CDR3 extends over 17 amino acids. Trimming removed 0 bases from V and 8 bases from J, with 17 bases in between. Sequencing was performed on peripheral blood, taken 28 days after the second AZD1222 dose. V and J are TRBV14 and TRBJ1-6; a possible D gene is TRBD1 (6 bases). This clonotype was sampled from an adult who received the AZD1222 COVID-19 vaccine. CDR3 nucleotide sequence: TGTGCCAGCAGCCAAGAGTACAGGGTTGATAGGGATTCACCCCTCCACTTT. It translates to CASSQEYRVDRDSPLHF.